This T cell receptor beta chain was sequenced in a study of cytomegalovirus exposure and HLA in healthy donors. About the research overall: The same platform was used for the 90 to 150 validation repertoires as for the 666 first-cohort repertoires, as reported in a later analysis.

This CDR3 comprises 14 residues. V was trimmed by 2 bases and J by 5 bases, leaving 10 bases between them. Germline V gene data show CDR1 as SNHLY and CDR2 as FYNNEI. Findings and limits, study-wide: While the bulk of TCR sequences proved rare, some public TCRs turned up in many donors.

About this clone: Antigen specificity is unknown.

Donors were drawn from the approximately 120-subject validation cohort, separate from the roughly 700-subject first cohort. Measured with immunoSEQ multiplex PCR; TCRdb has only the in-frame clones, and not every one. The sample lists about 140,000 clones, around 90% occurring once. Sequenced material: PBMCs. This clonotype was obtained from a woman aged 18-35 years in good health and CMV-seropositive. The chain employs TRBV2 and TRBJ2-1, with a weak D call TRBD2 (6 bases). The CDR3 nucleotides read TGTGCCAGCAGTGAATACCTAGCGAACAATGAGCAGTTCTTC. Protein: CASSEYLANNEQFF.